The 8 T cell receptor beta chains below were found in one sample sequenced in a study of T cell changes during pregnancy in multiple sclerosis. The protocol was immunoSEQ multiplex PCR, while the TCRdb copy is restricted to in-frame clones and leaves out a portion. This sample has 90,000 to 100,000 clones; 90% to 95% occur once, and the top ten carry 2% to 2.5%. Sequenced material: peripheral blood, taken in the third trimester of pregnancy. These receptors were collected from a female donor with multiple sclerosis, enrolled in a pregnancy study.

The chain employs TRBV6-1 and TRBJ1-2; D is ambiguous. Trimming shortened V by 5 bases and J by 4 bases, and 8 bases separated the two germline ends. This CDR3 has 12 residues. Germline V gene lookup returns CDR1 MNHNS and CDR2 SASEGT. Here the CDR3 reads CASSPPFYGYTF. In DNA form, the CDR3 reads TGTGCCAGCAGTCCCCCGTTCTATGGCTACACCTTC.

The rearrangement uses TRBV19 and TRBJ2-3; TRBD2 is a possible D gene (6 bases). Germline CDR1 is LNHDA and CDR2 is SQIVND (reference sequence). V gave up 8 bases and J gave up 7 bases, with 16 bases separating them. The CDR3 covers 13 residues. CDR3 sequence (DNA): TGTGCCAGTTCCGATCTAGCGCTATATACGCAGTATTTT. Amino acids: CASSDLALYTQYF.

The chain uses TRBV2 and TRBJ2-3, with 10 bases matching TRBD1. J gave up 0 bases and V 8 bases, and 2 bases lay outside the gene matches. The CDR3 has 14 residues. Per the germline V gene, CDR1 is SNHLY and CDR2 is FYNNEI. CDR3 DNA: TGTGCCAGCCCGGGACAGGGGAGCACAGATACGCAGTATTTT. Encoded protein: CASPGQGSTDTQYF.

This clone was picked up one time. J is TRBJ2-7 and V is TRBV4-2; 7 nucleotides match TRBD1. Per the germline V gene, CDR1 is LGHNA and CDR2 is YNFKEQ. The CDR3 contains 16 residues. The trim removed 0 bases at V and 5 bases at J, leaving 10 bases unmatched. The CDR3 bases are TGTGCCAGCAGCCAAGATTTCCCGACAGGGCGTCACGAGCAGTACTTC. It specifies CASSQDFPTGRHEQYF.

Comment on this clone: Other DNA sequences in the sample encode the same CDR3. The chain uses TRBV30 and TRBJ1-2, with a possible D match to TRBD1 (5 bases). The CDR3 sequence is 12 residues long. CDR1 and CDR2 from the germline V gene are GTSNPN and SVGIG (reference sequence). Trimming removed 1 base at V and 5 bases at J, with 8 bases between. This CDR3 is CAWSGDRYGYTF. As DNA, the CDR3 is TGTGCCTGGAGTGGCGACAGATATGGCTACACCTTC.

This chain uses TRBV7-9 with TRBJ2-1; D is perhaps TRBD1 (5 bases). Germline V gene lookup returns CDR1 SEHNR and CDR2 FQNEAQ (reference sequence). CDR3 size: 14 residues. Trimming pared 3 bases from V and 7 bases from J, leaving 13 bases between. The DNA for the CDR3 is TGTGCCAGCAGCTTTTCTCAGGGAAAGAATGAGCAGTTCTTC. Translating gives CASSFSQGKNEQFF. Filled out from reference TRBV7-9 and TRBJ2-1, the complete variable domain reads DTGVSQNPRHKITKRGQNVTFRCDPISEHNRLYWYRQTLGQGPEFLTYFQNEAQLEKSRLLSDRFSAERPKGSFSTLEIQRTEQGDSAMYLCASSFSQGKNEQFFGPGTRLTVL.

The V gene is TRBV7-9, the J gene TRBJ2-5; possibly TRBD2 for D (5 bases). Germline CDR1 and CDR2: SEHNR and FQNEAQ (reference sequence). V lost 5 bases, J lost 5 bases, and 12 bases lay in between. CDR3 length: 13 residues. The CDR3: CASSPGDGETQYF. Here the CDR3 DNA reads TGTGCCAGCAGCCCCGGGGATGGGGAGACCCAGTACTTC. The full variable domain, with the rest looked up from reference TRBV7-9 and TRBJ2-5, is DTGVSQNPRHKITKRGQNVTFRCDPISEHNRLYWYRQTLGQGPEFLTYFQNEAQLEKSRLLSDRFSAERPKGSFSTLEIQRTEQGDSAMYLCASSPGDGETQYFGPGTRLLVL.

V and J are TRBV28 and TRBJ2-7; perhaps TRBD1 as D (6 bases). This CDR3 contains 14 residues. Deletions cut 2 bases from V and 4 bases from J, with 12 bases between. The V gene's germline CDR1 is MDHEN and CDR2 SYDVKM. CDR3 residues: CASSLPQGPYEQYF. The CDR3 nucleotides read TGTGCCAGCAGTTTACCCCAGGGGCCTTACGAGCAGTACTTC. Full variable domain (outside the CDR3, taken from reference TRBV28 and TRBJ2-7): DVKVTQSSRYLVKRTGEKVFLECVQDMDHENMFWYRQDPGLGLRLIYFSYDVKMKEKGDIPEGYSVSREKKERFSLILESASTNQTSMYLCASSLPQGPYEQYFGPGTRLTVT.